The rows below give T cell receptor beta chains drawn from one sample of a study of cytomegalovirus exposure and HLA in healthy donors. Measured with immunoSEQ multiplex PCR; TCRdb has only the in-frame clones, and not every one. The sample lists roughly 130,000 clones; roughly 80% were seen once. Input material: PBMCs. All receptors come from a man aged 35-49 years in good health and CMV-seronegative. CDR3s include the opening cysteine and the closing phenylalanine or tryptophan. D genes are given only for firm matches. Where a row states a size, it is once, few, many or the class of an expanded clone; other rows omit it.

size: -; D: -; J: TRBJ2-2; V: TRBV10-3; CDR3: CAISDWGQNTGELFF; DNA: TGTGCCATCAGTGACTGGGGACAGAACACCGGGGAGCTGTTTTTT
size: -; D: TRBD2; J: TRBJ2-1; V: TRBV6-6; CDR3: CAITTSGGANEQFF; DNA: TGTGCCATCACGACTAGCGGGGGGGCCAATGAGCAGTTCTTC
size: -; D: TRBD1; J: TRBJ1-2; V: TRBV18; CDR3: CASSPPGTGGTYGYTF; DNA: TGTGCCAGCTCACCACCGGGGACAGGGGGCACCTATGGCTACACCTTC
size: -; D: -; J: TRBJ2-7; V: TRBV5-1; CDR3: CASSLGAPTDSYEQYF; DNA: TGCGCCAGCAGCTTGGGGGCCCCCACGGACTCCTACGAGCAGTACTTC
size: -; D: -; J: TRBJ1-6; V: TRBV5-8; CDR3: CASSSRVGNSPLHF; DNA: TGTGCCAGCAGCTCCAGGGTTGGGAATTCACCCCTCCACTTT
size: -; D: TRBD1; J: TRBJ2-7; V: TRBV6-1; CDR3: CASSGNFGTGEVRSYEQYF; DNA: TGTGCCAGCAGTGGAAATTTCGGGACAGGGGAAGTGAGGTCCTACGAGCAGTACTTC
size: -; D: TRBD1; J: TRBJ1-4; V: TRBV5-5; CDR3: CASSLYGQGNEKLFF; DNA: TGTGCCAGCAGCTTGTATGGACAGGGGAACGAAAAACTGTTTTTT
size: once; D: -; J: TRBJ2-3; V: TRBV19; CDR3: CASNQGLFTDTQYF; DNA: TGTGCCAGTAATCAGGGATTGTTCACAGATACGCAGTATTTT
size: -; D: -; J: TRBJ1-6; V: TRBV30; CDR3: CAFYRGNNSPLHF; DNA: TGTGCCTTTTACCGGGGGAACAATTCACCCCTCCACTTT
size: -; D: TRBD2; J: TRBJ2-1; V: TRBV7-9; CDR3: CASSLAGGRAGEQFF; DNA: TGTGCCAGCAGCTTAGCTGGTGGGAGGGCCGGGGAGCAGTTCTTC
size: -; D: -; J: TRBJ2-1; V: TRBV5-1; CDR3: CASSWGGGGGNEQFF; DNA: TGCGCCAGCAGCTGGGGTGGGGGGGGCGGGAATGAGCAGTTCTTC
size: few; D: TRBD2; J: TRBJ2-7; V: TRBV5-6; CDR3: CASSLTGGAPYYEQYF; DNA: TGTGCCAGCAGCCTGACGGGGGGGGCCCCTTACTACGAGCAGTACTTC
size: -; D: -; J: TRBJ2-1; V: TRBV5-1; CDR3: CASSLDSGGTNEQFF; DNA: TGCGCCAGCAGCTTGGATAGCGGAGGGACCAATGAGCAGTTCTTC
size: -; D: TRBD2; J: TRBJ2-5; V: TRBV7-2; CDR3: CASSLRGAGETQYF; DNA: TGTGCCAGCAGCTTGCGGGGGGCAGGAGAGACCCAGTACTTC
size: -; D: -; J: TRBJ2-7; V: TRBV7-2; CDR3: CASSLSRPWYEQYF; DNA: TGTGCCAGCAGCTTATCCAGGCCTTGGTACGAGCAGTACTTC
size: -; D: -; J: TRBJ2-1; V: TRBV7-9; CDR3: CASSLAVGEQFF; DNA: TGTGCCAGCAGCTTAGCGGTCGGTGAGCAGTTCTTC
size: once; D: -; J: TRBJ2-7; V: TRBV19; CDR3: CASSGQLSYEQYF; DNA: TGTGCCAGTAGTGGGCAGCTCTCCTACGAGCAGTACTTC
size: -; D: -; J: TRBJ1-4; V: TRBV5-1; CDR3: CASTTGSTNEKLFF; DNA: TGCGCCAGCACCACAGGATCAACTAATGAAAAACTGTTTTTT
size: -; D: -; J: TRBJ2-7; V: TRBV28; CDR3: CASSSPGHTNYEQYF; DNA: TGTGCCAGCAGTTCGCCGGGACATACCAACTACGAGCAGTACTTC
size: -; D: TRBD2; J: TRBJ2-2; V: TRBV4-1; CDR3: CASSQDHVLAGGGGELFF; DNA: TGCGCCAGCAGCCAAGACCACGTCCTAGCGGGAGGGGGCGGGGAGCTGTTTTTT
size: -; D: -; J: TRBJ2-7; V: TRBV7-9; CDR3: CASSPGGFSHEQYF; DNA: TGTGCCAGCAGCCCCGGGGGATTCTCCCACGAGCAGTACTTC
size: -; D: -; J: TRBJ2-5; V: TRBV6-5; CDR3: CASRPPGSETQYF; DNA: TGTGCCAGCAGACCTCCGGGGTCAGAGACCCAGTACTTC
size: -; D: -; J: TRBJ2-4; V: TRBV5-6; CDR3: CASSLGLAKNIQYF; DNA: TGTGCCAGCAGCTTGGGTCTAGCCAAAAACATTCAGTACTTC
size: -; D: TRBD1; J: TRBJ2-3; V: TRBV10-1; CDR3: CASSSGQSLPQYF; DNA: TGCGCCAGCAGTTCGGGACAGTCGTTGCCGCAGTATTTT
size: -; D: -; J: TRBJ1-1; V: TRBV2; CDR3: CASSEALTDEAFF; DNA: TGTGCCAGCAGTGAAGCGCTAACAGATGAAGCTTTCTTT
size: -; D: -; J: TRBJ2-1; V: TRBV7-2; CDR3: CASSLANRGNSYNEQFF; DNA: TGTGCCAGCAGCTTAGCTAATCGCGGTAACTCGTACAATGAGCAGTTCTTC
size: -; D: -; J: TRBJ2-5; V: TRBV7-9; CDR3: CASSLGDKGTQYF; DNA: TGTGCCAGCAGCTTAGGGGACAAGGGGACCCAGTACTTC
size: -; D: TRBD1; J: TRBJ1-6; V: TRBV4-1; CDR3: CASSQRPGTGGSPLHF; DNA: TGCGCCAGCAGCCAGCGCCCCGGGACAGGGGGTTCACCCCTCCACTTT
size: few; D: TRBD1; J: TRBJ1-2; V: TRBV7-9; CDR3: CASSLGQNIYGYTF; DNA: TGTGCCAGCAGCTTGGGACAGAATATCTATGGCTACACCTTC
size: few; D: TRBD1; J: TRBJ2-5; V: TRBV25-1; CDR3: CASLGQLQETQYF; DNA: TGTGCCAGCTTGGGACAGCTCCAAGAGACCCAGTACTTC
size: -; D: -; J: TRBJ2-5; V: TRBV2; CDR3: CASSERQFVTQYF; DNA: TGTGCCAGCAGTGAAAGACAGTTTGTGACCCAGTACTTC
size: -; D: -; J: TRBJ1-1; V: TRBV18; CDR3: CASSQQGSTEAFF; DNA: TGTGCCAGCTCCCAGCAGGGGTCCACTGAAGCTTTCTTT
size: -; D: TRBD1; J: TRBJ1-5; V: TRBV30; CDR3: CAWSVGTGGINQPQHF; DNA: TGTGCCTGGAGTGTGGGGACAGGGGGCATCAATCAGCCCCAGCATTTT
size: -; D: TRBD1; J: TRBJ2-1; V: TRBV5-1; CDR3: CASSFPSQSRGTTYNEQFF; DNA: TGCGCCAGCAGCTTTCCATCCCAGAGCAGGGGGACGACCTACAATGAGCAGTTCTTC
size: -; D: -; J: TRBJ2-7; V: TRBV5-4; CDR3: CASSPPDREYEQYF; DNA: TGTGCCAGCAGCCCTCCCGACAGAGAATACGAGCAGTACTTC
size: -; D: TRBD1; J: TRBJ1-2; V: TRBV2; CDR3: CAIETDRDYGYTF; DNA: TGTGCCATCGAGACCGACAGGGATTATGGCTACACCTTC
size: few; D: -; J: TRBJ2-7; V: TRBV11-2; CDR3: CASSSTGHPGAYEQYF; DNA: TGTGCCAGCAGCTCAACGGGACACCCAGGGGCCTACGAGCAGTACTTC
size: -; D: TRBD1; J: TRBJ2-7; V: TRBV7-2; CDR3: CASSRYRGSGEQYF; DNA: TGTGCCAGCAGCCGATACAGGGGATCGGGCGAGCAGTACTTC
size: -; D: TRBD1; J: TRBJ1-1; V: TRBV2; CDR3: CASRGDRNGPEAFF; DNA: TGTGCCAGCAGAGGGGACAGGAACGGCCCCGAAGCTTTCTTT
size: once; D: -; J: TRBJ2-7; V: TRBV7-2; CDR3: CASSPGSPYEQYF; DNA: TGTGCCAGCAGCCCCGGGAGTCCCTACGAGCAGTACTTC
size: once; D: -; J: TRBJ1-1; V: TRBV10-3; CDR3: CAISEYGGGLTEAFF; DNA: TGTGCCATCAGTGAGTACGGGGGGGGGCTCACTGAAGCTTTCTTT
size: few; D: -; J: TRBJ1-5; V: TRBV15; CDR3: CATSSRDTDQPQHF; DNA: TGTGCCACCAGCAGCCGGGACACAGATCAGCCCCAGCATTTT
size: -; D: -; J: TRBJ1-5; V: TRBV27; CDR3: CASSFPTGTFLYSNQPQHF; DNA: TGTGCCAGCAGTTTCCCAACCGGGACATTCCTCTATAGCAATCAGCCCCAGCATTTT
size: -; D: -; J: TRBJ1-1; V: TRBV29-1; CDR3: CSVDRVPENTEAFF; DNA: TGCAGCGTTGACAGGGTACCCGAGAACACTGAAGCTTTCTTT
size: -; D: -; J: TRBJ2-3; V: TRBV4-1; CDR3: CASSQGTSPDTQYF; DNA: TGCGCCAGCAGCCAAGGTACCAGTCCAGATACGCAGTATTTT
size: -; D: -; J: TRBJ2-1; V: TRBV9; CDR3: CASSPGRGDNEQFF; DNA: TGTGCCAGCAGCCCCGGGAGAGGGGACAATGAGCAGTTCTTC
size: -; D: TRBD2; J: TRBJ2-1; V: TRBV5-1; CDR3: CASSTAIAGFSYNEQFF; DNA: TGCGCCAGCAGCACCGCCATAGCGGGGTTCTCCTACAATGAGCAGTTCTTC
size: -; D: TRBD2; J: TRBJ2-3; V: TRBV9; CDR3: CASSVEAGGNTDTQYF; DNA: TGTGCCAGCAGCGTAGAGGCGGGGGGGAACACAGATACGCAGTATTTT
size: -; D: -; J: TRBJ1-1; V: TRBV19; CDR3: CASSRDRDTEAFF; DNA: TGTGCCAGTAGTCGGGATAGGGACACTGAAGCTTTCTTT
size: -; D: TRBD1; J: TRBJ1-5; V: TRBV27; CDR3: CASSLTGTGGHYSNQPQHF; DNA: TGTGCCAGCAGTTTAACCGGGACAGGGGGCCATTATAGCAATCAGCCCCAGCATTTT
size: -; D: -; J: TRBJ1-2; V: TRBV10-2; CDR3: CASSEDTYGYTF; DNA: TGCGCCAGCAGTGAGGACACCTATGGCTACACCTTC
size: -; D: TRBD1; J: TRBJ2-5; V: TRBV29-1; CDR3: CSAGQGQETQYF; DNA: TGCAGCGCGGGACAGGGTCAAGAGACCCAGTACTTC
size: -; D: -; J: TRBJ1-5; V: TRBV11-2; CDR3: CASSLGRNQPQHF; DNA: TGTGCCAGCAGCTTAGGCCGGAATCAGCCCCAGCATTTT